The T cell receptor (beta chain) described here comes from a study of blood T cell repertoires in COVID-19. V lost 3 bases and J lost 12, with 18 bases in between. This CDR3 spans 15 amino acids. Germline V lookup: CDR1 SNHLY, CDR2 FYNNEI. Assignments of participants to cohorts depended upon their own reported clinical history. How the authors handled the data: Amplification of reference gene primers was used by the study to estimate nucleated cell counts. Repertoires were generated with immunoSEQ multiplex PCR, while TCRdb's copy carries only in-frame clones and drops some. D and trimming come from the DNA, and the V and J calls and clone size come from that table. The table shows roughly 220,000 clones, with roughly 90% occurring only once.

The chain has TRBV2 and TRBJ1-6, with D uncertain. This sequence originates from a woman aged 40 to 50 with acute COVID-19. The sequencing input was PBMCs or T cells enriched from blood (not recorded which). In DNA, the CDR3 is TGTGCCAGCAGTGAGCGGGCACCGTCCTTTGAACCCCTCCACTTT. Translation gives CASSERAPSFEPLHF.